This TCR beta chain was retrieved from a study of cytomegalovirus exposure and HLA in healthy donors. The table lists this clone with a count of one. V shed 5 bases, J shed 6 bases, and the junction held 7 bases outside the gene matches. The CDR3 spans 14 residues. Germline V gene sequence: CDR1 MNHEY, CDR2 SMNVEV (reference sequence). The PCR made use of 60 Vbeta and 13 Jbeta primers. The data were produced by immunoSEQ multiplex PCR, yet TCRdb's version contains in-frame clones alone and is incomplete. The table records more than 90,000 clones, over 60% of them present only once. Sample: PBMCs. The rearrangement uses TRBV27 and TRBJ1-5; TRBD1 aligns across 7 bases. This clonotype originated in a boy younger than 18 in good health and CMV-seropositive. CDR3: CASSIGQAGQPQHF. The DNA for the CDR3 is TGTGCCAGCAGTATAGGACAGGCGGGTCAGCCCCAGCATTTT.